These T cell receptor beta chains were read from a single sample in a study of blood T cells in healthy people across ages. One entry per CDR3 protein, called by TCRdb with MiXCR from the 5' RACE reads. The sample shows hundreds of thousands of distinct CDR3 sequences, approximately 40% of them seen only once. Sequencing input: blood. The receptors stem from a man aged 80 or over in good health. The CDR3 runs from the conserved cysteine through the conserved F or W. A D gene is named only where the DNA matches it firmly. Clone sizes are given selectively: once, few, many, or a class where the clone is expanded.

j_call v_call clone_size d_call cdr3_nt cdr3_aa
TRBJ2-7 TRBV20-1 once NA TGCAGTGATCCTAGGGCCAGGGCGGGGTACGAGCAGTACTTC CSDPRARAGYEQYF
TRBJ2-7 TRBV6-2/TRBV6-3 NA NA TGTGCCAGCAGTTTGCGGGGTGGCGTCGGAAACCACTACGAGCAGTACTTC CASSLRGGVGNHYEQYF
TRBJ1-2 TRBV7-9 NA NA TGTGCCAGCAGCCGCTTGGGGGATGGCTACACCTTC CASSRLGDGYTF
TRBJ2-3 TRBV2 NA TRBD2 TGTGCCAGCAGAAGATACCACTTAGCGGGGAGCAACACAGATACGCAGTATTTT CASRRYHLAGSNTDTQYF
TRBJ1-3 TRBV20-1 NA NA TGCAGTGCTCCCGCCCTACACTCTGGAAACACCATATATTTT CSAPALHSGNTIYF
TRBJ1-4 TRBV28 few NA TGTGCCATCGAGGTATCTGGTAATGAAAAACTGTTTTTT CAIEVSGNEKLFF
TRBJ1-1 TRBV25-1 NA NA TGTGCCAGCAGTGAGGGACTCACCTTAAACACTGAAGCTTTCTTT CASSEGLTLNTEAFF
TRBJ1-2 TRBV2 NA NA TGTGCCAGCGGATCCTTTACCTATGGCTACACCTTC CASGSFTYGYTF
TRBJ2-1 TRBV27 few TRBD1 TGTGCCAGCAGTCTACTTCCCGGGACAGGGAACAATGAGCAGTTCTTC CASSLLPGTGNNEQFF
TRBJ1-2 TRBV7-8 NA NA TGTGCCAGCAGCTTACTTCAGGGATCGTGGGGGGGCTACACCTTC CASSLLQGSWGGYTF
TRBJ1-2 TRBV7-2 few NA TGTGCCAGCAGCTCGGGACCGCCACCGGACGGCTACACCTTC CASSSGPPPDGYTF
TRBJ2-3 TRBV6-2/TRBV6-3 NA TRBD2 TGTGCCAGCACTATGACTAGCGGGAGGGTAGCTAGCACAGATACGCAGTATTTT CASTMTSGRVASTDTQYF
TRBJ1-6 TRBV6-5 few NA TGTGCCAGCAGCATAAGATATAATTCACCCCTCCACTTT CASSIRYNSPLHF
TRBJ2-3 TRBV20-1 NA TRBD2 TGCAGTGCTAGACTAAGCGGGAGTGGGACAGATACGCAGTATTTT CSARLSGSGTDTQYF
TRBJ2-5 TRBV28 NA NA TGTGCCAGCAGTTCCGCCCCACGGCAGTACTTC CASSSAPRQYF
TRBJ2-5 TRBV5-1 once NA TGCGCCAGCAGTACTACGGCGGGGTTTGTACAGACCCAGTACTTC CASSTTAGFVQTQYF
TRBJ2-7 TRBV4-3 few TRBD2 TGCGCCAGCAGCCAATCCTGGCTAGCGGGAAGGGAGCAGTACTTC CASSQSWLAGREQYF
TRBJ2-2 TRBV6-1 NA NA TGTGCCAGCAAAAGAGAATCGAACACCGGGGAGCTGTTTTTT CASKRESNTGELFF
TRBJ1-1 TRBV29-1 NA NA TGCAGCGTTCCCCGAGCGGGGGGGCGCGGCGAGGCTTTCTTT CSVPRAGGRGEAFF
TRBJ2-2 TRBV12-3/TRBV12-4 NA TRBD1 TGTGCCAGCAGTTTACGGCCGGGGACAGTGAATACCGGGGAGCTGTTTTTT CASSLRPGTVNTGELFF
TRBJ1-1 TRBV6-2/TRBV6-3 NA NA TGTGCCAGCAGTCCCCCCTTGGGACACAGCACTGAAGCTTTCTTT CASSPPLGHSTEAFF
TRBJ1-1 TRBV10-3 few TRBD1 TGTGCCATCACCCCGGGAGGGACAGGGGGATGGGGGATGAACACTGAAGCTTTCTTT CAITPGGTGGWGMNTEAFF
TRBJ2-1 TRBV29-1 once TRBD2 TGCAGCGTTGCCCGGACTAGCGGAGACAATGAGCAGTTCTTC CSVARTSGDNEQFF
TRBJ2-5 TRBV14 NA NA TGTGCCAGCAGCCAGGATCCCCCCTGGGAGACCCAGTACTTC CASSQDPPWETQYF
TRBJ2-2 TRBV20-1 NA NA TGCAGTGCTAGTAGCGTTAGAGACCCCACCGGGGAGCTGTTTTTT CSASSVRDPTGELFF
TRBJ2-7 TRBV7-2 NA NA TGTGCCAGCAGCTCCGCCCCCCGGGTTTTATACGAGCAGTACTTC CASSSAPRVLYEQYF
TRBJ2-7 TRBV7-2 NA TRBD2 TGTGCCAGCAGCCCCCGAGCGGGAGGAGGAGGCGAGCAGTACTTC CASSPRAGGGGEQYF
TRBJ2-3 TRBV6-4 NA NA TGTGCCAGCAGCCCCGGGACCTCCCGTATGGATACGCAGTATTTT CASSPGTSRMDTQYF
TRBJ2-5 TRBV7-9 NA NA TGTGCCAGCAGCTTACAAAGACAGGCCATTTCGGAGACCCAGTACTTC CASSLQRQAISETQYF
TRBJ1-4 TRBV7-2 NA NA TGTGCCAGCAGCTTAGAGACGGTATCAACTAATGAAAAACTGTTTTTT CASSLETVSTNEKLFF
TRBJ2-5 TRBV11-2 few NA TGTGCCAGCAGCTTCGGGGTGGCAGAAGAGACCCAGTACTTC CASSFGVAEETQYF
TRBJ2-1 TRBV11-2 few TRBD2 TGTGCCAGCAGCTTGTCCCTAGCGGGTGGCAATGAGCAGTTCTTC CASSLSLAGGNEQFF
TRBJ2-3 TRBV9 NA TRBD2 TGTGCCAGCAGCGGGACTAGCGGGAGGGCGGATACGCAGTATTTT CASSGTSGRADTQYF
TRBJ2-1 TRBV4-2 NA NA TGTGCCAGCAGCCGATCGCAAGAGACCCAGTTCTTC CASSRSQETQFF
TRBJ1-1 TRBV5-1 NA NA TGCGCCAGCAGCACGGCCGGGACAAATGTCGCTTTCTTT CASSTAGTNVAFF
TRBJ2-5 TRBV4-3 few NA TGCGCCAGCAGCGAAGATTTGGTGACGGGGACCCAGTACTTC CASSEDLVTGTQYF
TRBJ2-5 TRBV13 few TRBD2 TGTGCCAGCAGCCCCCCCGGGGGGGACCAAGAGACCCAGTACTTC CASSPPGGDQETQYF
TRBJ2-1 TRBV6-5 many NA TGTGCCAGCAGTTACTCGTCGTGGGTAGAGCAGTTCTTC CASSYSSWVEQFF
TRBJ2-5 TRBV7-2 few NA TGTGCCAGCAGCTTAGAGGCAGGGATCGAGACCCAGTACTTC CASSLEAGIETQYF
TRBJ2-3 TRBV6-2/TRBV6-3 NA NA TGTGCCAGCGCCAAGGGGACGCCAAGCACAGATACGCAGTATTTT CASAKGTPSTDTQYF
TRBJ2-2 TRBV2 NA TRBD2 TGTGCCAGCAGTGAAGCGCCTAGCGGGGCGGGCGGGGAGCTGTTTTTT CASSEAPSGAGGELFF
TRBJ2-2 TRBV20-1 once TRBD2 TGCAGTGCTCGAAGCGGGGAGGGCCGAGTTGGCACCGGGGAGCTGTTTTTT CSARSGEGRVGTGELFF
TRBJ1-5 TRBV27 NA NA TGTGCCAGCAGTCTCGTCGTAGGGCAGCCCCAGCATTTT CASSLVVGQPQHF
TRBJ2-7 TRBV5-1 NA NA TGCGCCAGCAGCTTGGAGGCGACAGGCCTCTACGAGCAGTACTTC CASSLEATGLYEQYF
TRBJ2-6 TRBV24-1 many NA TGTGCCACCAGTGATTTGAGCTCTGGGGCCAACGTCCTGACTTTC CATSDLSSGANVLTF
TRBJ2-4 TRBV10-3 NA NA TGTGCCATCAGTGAGCAAGGGGGCAAAAACATTCAGTACTTC CAISEQGGKNIQYF
TRBJ2-3 TRBV7-8 few NA TGTGCCAGCAGCCTGGGATCCGTAGATACGCAGTATTTT CASSLGSVDTQYF
TRBJ2-7 TRBV4-1 NA NA TGCGCCGGCAGCCAAGATTATAGAACTACCAGCTCCTACGAGCAGTACTTC CAGSQDYRTTSSYEQYF
TRBJ2-2 TRBV6-6 NA TRBD2 TGTGCCAGCAGTACTAGCGGGGGCGCGAACACCGGGAAGCTGTTTTTT CASSTSGGANTGKLFF
TRBJ2-1 TRBV7-2 NA NA TGTGCCAGCAGCTTCACAGGCAGGGCAGGGCACAATGAGCAGTTCTTC CASSFTGRAGHNEQFF